A selection of T cell receptor beta chains follows, all from one sample in a study of spatial heterogeneity in lung cancer. One entry per CDR3 protein, called by TCRdb with MiXCR from the 5' RACE reads. The sample gives some 25,000 distinct CDR3 sequences, around 4.6% of which show up once; more than 4% is in the top ten. The sequenced sample was PBMCs, obtained at surgery. These receptors originate from a male donor with early-stage non-small cell lung cancer. Each CDR3 is given with its conserved first and last residue. D genes are given only for firm matches. Where a row states a size, it is once, few, many or the class of an expanded clone; other rows omit it.

many | TRBJ2-7 | TRBV3-1 | TRBD1 | TGTGCCAGCAGCCACCACAGGGGATTAAAGGTCTACGAGCAGTACTTC | CASSHHRGLKVYEQYF
many | TRBJ2-3 | TRBV29-1 | TRBD1 | TGCAACATAGGACAGGGCACAGATACGCAGTATTTT | CNIGQGTDTQYF
medium-sized | TRBJ2-6 | TRBV11-2 | - | TGTGCCAGCAGTCAACAAATGGCTGGGGCCAACGTCCTGACTTTC | CASSQQMAGANVLTF
many | TRBJ1-1 | TRBV6-2/TRBV6-3 | - | TGTGCCAGCAGTTATCCAGGGCCTGCAGCTTTCTTT | CASSYPGPAAFF
- | TRBJ2-7 | TRBV6-5 | TRBD2 | TGTGCCAGCAGTCTTTCTAGCGGGGGGGCTTACGAGCAGTACTTC | CASSLSSGGAYEQYF
many | TRBJ2-1 | TRBV6-2/TRBV6-3 | - | TGTGCCAGCAGTTACTACTACACTGAGCAGTTCTTC | CASSYYYTEQFF
many | TRBJ1-6 | TRBV7-8 | - | TGTGCCAGCAGCTTAACGCAGGGTCGGAATTCACCCCTCCACTTT | CASSLTQGRNSPLHF
many | TRBJ2-7 | TRBV7-2 | - | TGTGCCAGCAGCTTAGGACGGACCCAAGCCTACGAGCAGTACTTC | CASSLGRTQAYEQYF
many | TRBJ2-1 | TRBV2 | - | TGTGCCAGCAGGGCTGACGAGAGCTCCTACAATGAGCAGTTCTTC | CASRADESSYNEQFF
many | TRBJ2-1 | TRBV3-1 | TRBD2 | TGTGCCAGCAGCCGACCGACTAGCGGTGCGCAGGTATCCAATGAGCAGTTCTTC | CASSRPTSGAQVSNEQFF
many | TRBJ1-3 | TRBV7-9 | - | TGTGCCAGCAGCTTAGATACTGGAAACACCATATATTTT | CASSLDTGNTIYF
few | TRBJ1-2 | TRBV5-4 | TRBD1 | TGTGCCAGCAGCCCCGACAGGGGGAGAGGCTACACCTTC | CASSPDRGRGYTF
many | TRBJ2-5 | TRBV7-2 | - | TGTGCCAGCAGCTCGTCAGTGACCCAAGAGACCCAGTACTTC | CASSSSVTQETQYF
many | TRBJ2-7 | TRBV6-5 | - | TGTGCCAGCTCACTCGGACTCTCCTACGAGCAGTACTTC | CASSLGLSYEQYF
many | TRBJ1-5 | TRBV6-2/TRBV6-3 | - | TGTGCCAGCAGCCCCGGTGGAGGAGGTATTCCGCCCCAGCATTTT | CASSPGGGGIPPQHF
many | TRBJ1-2 | TRBV5-6 | - | TGTGCCAGCAGCTTGGTATCGGGCAACTCCTATGGCTACACCTTC | CASSLVSGNSYGYTF
medium-sized | TRBJ2-5 | TRBV29-1 | TRBD1 | TGCAGCGCCCGAAGACAGGGTCGAGAGACCCAGTACTTC | CSARRQGRETQYF
many | TRBJ2-2 | TRBV7-9 | - | TGTGCCAGCAGCTTAAGTACGGGGGGCATTTGGAACACCGGGGAGCTGTTTTTT | CASSLSTGGIWNTGELFF
many | TRBJ2-1 | TRBV18 | TRBD2 | TGTGCCAGCTCACCGGTGGTAGCGGGAGGCATCAATGAGCAGTTCTTC | CASSPVVAGGINEQFF